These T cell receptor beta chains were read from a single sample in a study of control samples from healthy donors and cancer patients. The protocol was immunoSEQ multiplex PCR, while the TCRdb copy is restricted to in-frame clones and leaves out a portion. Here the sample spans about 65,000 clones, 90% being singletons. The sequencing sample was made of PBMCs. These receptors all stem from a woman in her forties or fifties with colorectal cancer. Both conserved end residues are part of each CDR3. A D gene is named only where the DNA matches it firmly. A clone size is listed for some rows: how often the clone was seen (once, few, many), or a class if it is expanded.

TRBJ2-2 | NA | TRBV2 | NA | TGTGCCAGCACTGGGGGTCCTAGCCCGAACACCGGGGAGCTGTTTTTT | CASTGGPSPNTGELFF
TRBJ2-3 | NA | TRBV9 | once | TGTGCCAGCAGCGGATTAGGGGATACGCAGTATTTT | CASSGLGDTQYF
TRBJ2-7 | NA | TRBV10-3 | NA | TGTGCCATCAGTGAGTCGAGGTCCAGCACCTACGAGCAGTACTTC | CAISESRSSTYEQYF
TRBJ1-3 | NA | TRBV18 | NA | TGTGCCAGCTCACCACCTTCAGAAAACACCATATATTTT | CASSPPSENTIYF
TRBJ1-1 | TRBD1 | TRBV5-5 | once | TGTGCCAGCAGCTTGGTCCACCCGGCGGTCGGACAGGGTCGCCCTGAAGCTTTCTTT | CASSLVHPAVGQGRPEAFF
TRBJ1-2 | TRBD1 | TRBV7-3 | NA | TGTGCCAGCAGCACTTCGGGACAGGGTGTCTATGGCTACACCTTC | CASSTSGQGVYGYTF
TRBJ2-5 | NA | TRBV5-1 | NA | TGCGCCAGCAGCCGAACTACTAGGACAGAAGAGACCCAGTACTTC | CASSRTTRTEETQYF
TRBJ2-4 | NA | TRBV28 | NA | TGTGCCAGCAGTTTATCGGGCGGAGCCAAAAACATTCAGTACTTC | CASSLSGGAKNIQYF
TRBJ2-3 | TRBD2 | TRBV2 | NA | TGTGCCAGCAGGAAGGGACTAGCGGGGGAGGCAGATACGCAGTATTTT | CASRKGLAGEADTQYF
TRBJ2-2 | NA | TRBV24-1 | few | TGTGCCACCAGTGATCCCGGACGGAACACCGGGGAGCTGTTTTTT | CATSDPGRNTGELFF
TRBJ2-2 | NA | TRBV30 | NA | TGTGCCTGGAGTAAGGGACCTAACACCGGGGAGCTGTTTTTT | CAWSKGPNTGELFF
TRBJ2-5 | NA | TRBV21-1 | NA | TGTGCCAGCACCCTATCGCCTTGGCCCCAAGAGACCCAGTACTTC | CASTLSPWPQETQYF
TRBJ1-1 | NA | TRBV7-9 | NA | TGTGCCGGCAGCTTAGTGTCCAAGAACACTGAAGCTTTCTTT | CAGSLVSKNTEAFF
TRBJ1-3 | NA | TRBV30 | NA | TGTGCCTGGATGAGGGGGTCTGGAAACACCATATATTTT | CAWMRGSGNTIYF
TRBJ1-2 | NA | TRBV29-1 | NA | TGCAGCGCAGGACTTAACTATGGCTACACCTTC | CSAGLNYGYTF
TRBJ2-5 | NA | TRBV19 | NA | TGTGCCAGTAGTATGTACCGCAGGCAAGAGACCCAGTACTTC | CASSMYRRQETQYF
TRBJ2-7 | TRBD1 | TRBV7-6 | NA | TGTGCCAGCAGCTTAGTAGGGGACAGGGAAAGCTCCTACGAGCAGTACTTC | CASSLVGDRESSYEQYF
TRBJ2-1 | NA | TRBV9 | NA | TGTGCCAGCAGCGTAGTTCTTGACAATGAGCAGTTCTTC | CASSVVLDNEQFF
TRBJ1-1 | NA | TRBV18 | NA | TGTGCCAGCTCACCGGATTTGCCTGGGAACACTGAAGCTTTCTTT | CASSPDLPGNTEAFF
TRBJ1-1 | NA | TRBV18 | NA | TGTGCCAGCTCGTCGACACCTCCGAACACTGAAGCTTTCTTT | CASSSTPPNTEAFF
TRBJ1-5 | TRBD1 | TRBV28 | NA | TGTGCCAGCAGTACCCTAACAGGGGACGGTCAGCCCCAGCATTTT | CASSTLTGDGQPQHF
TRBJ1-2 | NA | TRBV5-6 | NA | TGTGCCAGCAGCTTGGGGTGGGGGTACGGCTACACCTTC | CASSLGWGYGYTF
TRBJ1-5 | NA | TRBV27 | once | TGTGCCAGCAGTTTACGCGTAAGGGGTCGGAATCAGCCCCAGCATTTT | CASSLRVRGRNQPQHF
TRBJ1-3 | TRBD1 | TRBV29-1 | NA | TGCAGCGTGGGACAGGGAATCTCTGGAAACACCATATATTTT | CSVGQGISGNTIYF
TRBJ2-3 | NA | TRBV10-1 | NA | TGCGCCAGCAGTGCAGGTCGGGGAGAGGCAGATACGCAGTATTTT | CASSAGRGEADTQYF
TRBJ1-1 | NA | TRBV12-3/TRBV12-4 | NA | TGTGCCAGCAGTTTAGTCGGGGGCACTGAAGCTTTCTTT | CASSLVGGTEAFF